This is a list of T cell receptor beta chains from one sample in a study of T cell responses to AZD1222 COVID-19 vaccine. TCRdb's copy holds only in-frame clones and misses some; the assay was immunoSEQ multiplex PCR. The table records approximately 220,000 clones, roughly 91% of them present only once. Sequences were derived from peripheral blood, sampled on day 0 of MenACWY control vaccination. All receptors derive from an adult in good health. The conserved cysteine and the conserved F or W are not part of the CDR3 here. The order of the fields is V gene, J gene, CDR3 protein.

v_gene: TRBV10-1
j_gene: TRBJ2-2
CDR3aa: ASSETTGWSGELF

v_gene: TRBV9
j_gene: TRBJ1-1
CDR3aa: ASSVAQGNTEAF

v_gene: TRBV7-2
j_gene: TRBJ1-3
CDR3aa: ASSLGLNTIY

v_gene: TRBV28
j_gene: TRBJ2-1
CDR3aa: ASSFTGGSYNEQF

v_gene: TRBV11-2
j_gene: TRBJ1-5
CDR3aa: ASSPHPSNQPQH

v_gene: TRBV9
j_gene: TRBJ2-3
CDR3aa: ASSAMGTTSTDTQY

v_gene: TRBV20-1
j_gene: TRBJ1-2
CDR3aa: SANDRDYGYT

v_gene: TRBV3-1/TRBV3-2
j_gene: TRBJ2-3
CDR3aa: ASSQDGASGGAETDTQY

v_gene: TRBV5-6
j_gene: TRBJ1-2
CDR3aa: ASSSSSVVRYGYT

v_gene: TRBV20-1
j_gene: TRBJ1-6
CDR3aa: SASPTGGNSPLH

v_gene: TRBV30
j_gene: TRBJ1-5
CDR3aa: AWTKGISGQPQH

v_gene: TRBV3-1/TRBV3-2
j_gene: TRBJ1-6
CDR3aa: ASSFGQANSPLH

v_gene: TRBV6-5
j_gene: TRBJ1-3
CDR3aa: ASSYDSGNTIY

v_gene: TRBV6-5
j_gene: TRBJ1-1
CDR3aa: ASRNREGTEAF

v_gene: TRBV9
j_gene: TRBJ1-1
CDR3aa: ASSVGQDTEAF

v_gene: TRBV5-1
j_gene: TRBJ1-5
CDR3aa: ASSLGQGSNQPQH

v_gene: TRBV4-3
j_gene: TRBJ2-1
CDR3aa: ASSQEGTSDEQF

v_gene: TRBV12-3/TRBV12-4
j_gene: TRBJ1-6
CDR3aa: ASSLAGNSPLH

v_gene: TRBV5-1
j_gene: TRBJ1-2
CDR3aa: ASSSIQGFAYGYT

v_gene: TRBV9
j_gene: TRBJ1-6
CDR3aa: ASSVTDSYSPLH

v_gene: TRBV7-8
j_gene: TRBJ1-6
CDR3aa: ASTGGIGSPLH

v_gene: TRBV7-2
j_gene: TRBJ1-2
CDR3aa: ATHKGVIDGYT

v_gene: TRBV14
j_gene: TRBJ1-5
CDR3aa: ASSQGGGNQPQH

v_gene: TRBV19
j_gene: TRBJ1-3
CDR3aa: ASHLRGRRNTIY

v_gene: TRBV27
j_gene: TRBJ2-6
CDR3aa: ASSSSTAGANVLT

v_gene: TRBV12-3/TRBV12-4
j_gene: TRBJ2-7
CDR3aa: ASSWYNYEQY

v_gene: TRBV18
j_gene: TRBJ1-1
CDR3aa: ASSPLDHGANTEAF

v_gene: TRBV2
j_gene: TRBJ1-3
CDR3aa: ASSGGNSGNTIY

v_gene: TRBV30
j_gene: TRBJ2-7
CDR3aa: AWRAVGEQY

v_gene: TRBV5-1
j_gene: TRBJ1-2
CDR3aa: ASSAHRGRNANYGYT

v_gene: TRBV5-1
j_gene: TRBJ1-1
CDR3aa: ASSLRTGGTDEAF

v_gene: TRBV7-2
j_gene: TRBJ1-6
CDR3aa: ASRLVGAEGSPLH

v_gene: TRBV5-4
j_gene: TRBJ1-2
CDR3aa: ASSRDRGRANYGYT

v_gene: TRBV5-5
j_gene: TRBJ1-4
CDR3aa: ASSLAPTTNEKLF

v_gene: TRBV7-9
j_gene: TRBJ1-1
CDR3aa: ASSSRRANEAF

v_gene: TRBV30
j_gene: TRBJ1-2
CDR3aa: AFVRGLTNYGYT

v_gene: TRBV4-3
j_gene: TRBJ1-2
CDR3aa: ASSQDGRGYT

v_gene: TRBV19
j_gene: TRBJ2-1
CDR3aa: ATKRGGIGNEQF

v_gene: TRBV5-8
j_gene: TRBJ1-4
CDR3aa: ASRHSWDTESEKLF